The text below deals with one TCR beta chain. Its antigen is unidentified. Germline loops: CDR1 SEHNR, CDR2 FQNEAQ (reference sequence). The CDR3 totals 15 residues. V trimming: 0 bases; J trimming: 7 bases; junction bases outside the gene matches: 4. This entry is derived from a study of shared clonotypes between healthy human individuals. Regarding the study as a whole: In having few donors, the study represented limited genetic and exposure-history diversity.

Sequencing was performed with immunoSEQ multiplex PCR; in TCRdb, only in-frame clones are kept and a portion is missing. The table has some 470,000 clones, 70% to 80% seen once; the top ten hold 10% to 15%. The receptor was isolated from a woman aged 40 to 49 in good health. Some clones in this sample may be carry-over from other donors' samples. Sequencing was carried out using PBMCs. The rearrangement joins TRBV7-9 to TRBJ1-2, with TRBD1 identical over 11 bases. The DNA for the CDR3 is TGTGCCAGCAGCTTAGCGGGACAGGGGGTTTCTGGCTACACCTTC. Amino acid sequence: CASSLAGQGVSGYTF.